This T cell receptor beta chain was recovered during a study of blood T cell repertoires in COVID-19. Study details: Samples taken during acute and convalescent COVID-19 were collected in the United States, Italy and Spain. PBMCs, B-cell-depleted T cells, or T cells were the source of the cDNA or gDNA that made up the material.

V was shortened by 1 base and J by 4 bases, with 13 bases between the two germline ends. The CDR3 consists of 15 residues. The germline V gene encodes CDR1 SGHDN and CDR2 FVKESK. TCRdb's table, derived via immunoSEQ multiplex PCR, lists solely in-frame clones and lacks some. The table lists more than 85,000 clones, around four fifths of them singletons. The sequence came from a woman in her sixties with acute or convalescent COVID-19. Sequenced: peripheral blood. This chain connects TRBV14 to TRBJ1-2; weak D call: TRBD1 (5 bases). CDR3 coding DNA: TGTGCCAGCAGCCAAGCGGACACCCTAGTCTATGGCTACACCTTC. Translated: CASSQADTLVYGYTF.